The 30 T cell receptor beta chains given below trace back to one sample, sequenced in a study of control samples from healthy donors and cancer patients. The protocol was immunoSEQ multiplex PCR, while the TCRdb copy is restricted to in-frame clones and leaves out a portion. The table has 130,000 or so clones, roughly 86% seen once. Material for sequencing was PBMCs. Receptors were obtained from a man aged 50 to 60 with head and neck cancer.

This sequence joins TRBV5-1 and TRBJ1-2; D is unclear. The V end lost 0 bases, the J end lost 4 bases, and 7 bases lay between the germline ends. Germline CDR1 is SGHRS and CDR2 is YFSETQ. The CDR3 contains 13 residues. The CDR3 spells CASSLGSGYGYTF. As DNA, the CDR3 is TGCGCCAGCAGCTTGGGCAGTGGCTATGGCTACACCTTC.

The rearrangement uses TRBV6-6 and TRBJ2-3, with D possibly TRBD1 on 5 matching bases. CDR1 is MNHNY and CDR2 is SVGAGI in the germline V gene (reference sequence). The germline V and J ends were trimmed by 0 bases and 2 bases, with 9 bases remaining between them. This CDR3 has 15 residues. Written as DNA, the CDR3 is TGTGCCAGCAGTTACTCTCGACAGACCACAGATACGCAGTATTTT. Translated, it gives CASSYSRQTTDTQYF.

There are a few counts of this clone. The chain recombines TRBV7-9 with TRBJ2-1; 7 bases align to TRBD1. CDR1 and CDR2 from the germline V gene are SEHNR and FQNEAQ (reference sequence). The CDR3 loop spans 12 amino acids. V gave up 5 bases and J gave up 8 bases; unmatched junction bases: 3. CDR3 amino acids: CASSPTGYEQFF. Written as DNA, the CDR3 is TGTGCCAGCAGCCCGACAGGGTATGAGCAGTTCTTC.

The CDR3 here is CASRVSGARGQYF. DNA of the CDR3: TGTGCCAGCAGGGTTTCTGGGGCCCGGGGGCAGTACTTC. The V gene is TRBV5-6, the J gene TRBJ2-7; D possibly uses TRBD1 or TRBD2 (5 bases each). CDR3 length: 13 amino acids. The germline V gene encodes CDR1 SGHDT and CDR2 YYEEEE. With 5 bases removed from V and 9 bases from J, the gap between germline ends came to 18 bases.

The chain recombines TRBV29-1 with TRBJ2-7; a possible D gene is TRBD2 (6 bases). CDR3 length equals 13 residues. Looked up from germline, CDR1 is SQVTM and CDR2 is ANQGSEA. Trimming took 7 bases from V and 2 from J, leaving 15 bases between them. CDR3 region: CSALSGRAYEQYF. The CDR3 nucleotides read TGCAGCGCTCTTAGCGGTCGTGCCTACGAGCAGTACTTC.

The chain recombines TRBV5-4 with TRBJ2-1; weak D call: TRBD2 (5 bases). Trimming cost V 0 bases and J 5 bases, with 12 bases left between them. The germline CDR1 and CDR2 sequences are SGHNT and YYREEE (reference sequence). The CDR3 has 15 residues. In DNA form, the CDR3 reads TGTGCCAGCAGCTTGGGTCCCCTCGGGAACAATGAGCAGTTCTTC. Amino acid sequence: CASSLGPLGNNEQFF.

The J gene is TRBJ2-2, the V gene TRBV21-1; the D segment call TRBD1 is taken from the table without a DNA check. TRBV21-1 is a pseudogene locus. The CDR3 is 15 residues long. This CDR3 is CATSNDRGGTGELFF. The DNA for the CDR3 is TGTGCCACCAGCAACGACAGGGGGGGAACCGGGGAGCTGTTTTTT.

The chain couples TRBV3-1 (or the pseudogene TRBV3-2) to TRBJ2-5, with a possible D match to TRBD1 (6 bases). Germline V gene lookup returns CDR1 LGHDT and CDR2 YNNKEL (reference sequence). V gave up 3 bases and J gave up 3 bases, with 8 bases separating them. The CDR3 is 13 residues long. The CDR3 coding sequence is TGTGCCAGCAGCCAGAACAGGGAAGAGACCCAGTACTTC. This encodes CASSQNREETQYF.

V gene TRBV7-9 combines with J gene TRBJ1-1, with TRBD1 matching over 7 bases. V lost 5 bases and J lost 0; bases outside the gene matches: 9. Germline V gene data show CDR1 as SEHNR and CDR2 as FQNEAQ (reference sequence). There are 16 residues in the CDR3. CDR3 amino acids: CASSPQGGLMNTEAFF. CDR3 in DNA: TGTGCCAGCAGCCCCCAGGGGGGACTTATGAACACTGAAGCTTTCTTT.

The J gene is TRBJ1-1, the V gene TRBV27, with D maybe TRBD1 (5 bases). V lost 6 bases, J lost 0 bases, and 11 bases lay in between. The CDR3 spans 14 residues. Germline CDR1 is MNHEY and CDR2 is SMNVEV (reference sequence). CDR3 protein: CASRVMGVNTEAFF. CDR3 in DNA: TGTGCCAGCAGGGTGATGGGGGTGAACACTGAAGCTTTCTTT.

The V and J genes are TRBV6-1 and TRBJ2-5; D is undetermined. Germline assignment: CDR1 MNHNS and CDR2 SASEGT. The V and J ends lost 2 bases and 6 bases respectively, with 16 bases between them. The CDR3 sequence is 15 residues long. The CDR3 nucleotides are TGTGCCAGCAGTGAATTATCTACACGATGGCAGACCCAGTACTTC. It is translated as CASSELSTRWQTQYF.

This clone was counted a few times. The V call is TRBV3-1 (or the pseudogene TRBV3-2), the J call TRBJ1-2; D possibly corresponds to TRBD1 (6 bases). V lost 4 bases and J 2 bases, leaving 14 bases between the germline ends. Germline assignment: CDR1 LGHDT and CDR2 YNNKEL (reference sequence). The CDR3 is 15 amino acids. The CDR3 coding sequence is TGTGCCAGCAGCCCCGCGGGAGGGGGAAACTATGGCTACACCTTC. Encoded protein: CASSPAGGGNYGYTF.

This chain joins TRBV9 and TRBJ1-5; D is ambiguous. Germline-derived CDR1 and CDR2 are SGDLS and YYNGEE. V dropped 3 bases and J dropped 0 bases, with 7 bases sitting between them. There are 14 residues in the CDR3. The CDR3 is CASSGGDSNQPQHF. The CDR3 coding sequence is TGTGCCAGCAGCGGTGGAGATAGCAATCAGCCCCAGCATTTT.

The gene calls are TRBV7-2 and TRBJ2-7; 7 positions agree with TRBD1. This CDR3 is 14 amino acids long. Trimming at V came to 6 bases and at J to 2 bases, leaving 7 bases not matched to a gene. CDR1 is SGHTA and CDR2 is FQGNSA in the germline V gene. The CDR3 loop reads CASSWGTETYEQYF. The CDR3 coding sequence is TGTGCCAGCAGTTGGGGGACAGAGACCTACGAGCAGTACTTC.

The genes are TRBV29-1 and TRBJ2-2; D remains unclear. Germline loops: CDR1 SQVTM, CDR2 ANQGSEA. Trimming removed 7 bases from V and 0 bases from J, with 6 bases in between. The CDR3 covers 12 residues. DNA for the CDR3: TGCAGCGCCCGGACGAACACCGGGGAGCTGTTTTTT. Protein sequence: CSARTNTGELFF.

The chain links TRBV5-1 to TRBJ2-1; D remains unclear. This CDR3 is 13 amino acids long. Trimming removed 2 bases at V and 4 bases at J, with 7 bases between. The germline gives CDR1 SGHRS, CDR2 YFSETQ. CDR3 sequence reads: CASSLADYNEQFF. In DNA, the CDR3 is TGCGCCAGCAGCTTAGCAGATTACAATGAGCAGTTCTTC.

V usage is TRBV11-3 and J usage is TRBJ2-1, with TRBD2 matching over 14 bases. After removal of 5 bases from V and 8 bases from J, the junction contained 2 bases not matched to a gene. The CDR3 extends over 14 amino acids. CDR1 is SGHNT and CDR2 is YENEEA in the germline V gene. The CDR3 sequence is CASSRGLAGDEQFF. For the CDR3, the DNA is TGTGCCAGCAGCAGGGGACTAGCGGGAGATGAGCAGTTCTTC.

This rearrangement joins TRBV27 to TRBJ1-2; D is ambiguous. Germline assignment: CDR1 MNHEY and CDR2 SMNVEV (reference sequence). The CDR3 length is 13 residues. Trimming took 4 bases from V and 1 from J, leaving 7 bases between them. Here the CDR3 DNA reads TGTGCCAGCAGTTACGGGGTTAACTATGGCTACACCTTC. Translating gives CASSYGVNYGYTF.

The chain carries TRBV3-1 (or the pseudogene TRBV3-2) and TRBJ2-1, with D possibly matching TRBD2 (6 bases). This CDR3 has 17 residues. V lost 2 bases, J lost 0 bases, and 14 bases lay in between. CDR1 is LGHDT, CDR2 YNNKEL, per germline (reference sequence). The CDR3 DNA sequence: TGTGCCAGCAGCCAATTCTTAGAGACTAGCTCCTACAATGAGCAGTTCTTC. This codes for CASSQFLETSSYNEQFF.

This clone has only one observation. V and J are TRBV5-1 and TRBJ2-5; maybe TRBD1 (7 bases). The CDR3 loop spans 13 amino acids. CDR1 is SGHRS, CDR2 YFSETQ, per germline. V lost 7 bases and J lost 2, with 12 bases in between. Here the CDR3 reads CASAGQPQETQYF. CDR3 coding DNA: TGCGCCAGCGCGGGACAGCCACAAGAGACCCAGTACTTC.

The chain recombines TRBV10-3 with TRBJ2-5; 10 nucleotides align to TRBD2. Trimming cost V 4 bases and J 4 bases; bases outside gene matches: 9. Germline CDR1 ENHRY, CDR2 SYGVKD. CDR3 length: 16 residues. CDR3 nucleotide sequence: TGTGCCATCAGTGTCGGTCTAGCGGGAGCGGTAGAGACCCAGTACTTC. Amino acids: CAISVGLAGAVETQYF.

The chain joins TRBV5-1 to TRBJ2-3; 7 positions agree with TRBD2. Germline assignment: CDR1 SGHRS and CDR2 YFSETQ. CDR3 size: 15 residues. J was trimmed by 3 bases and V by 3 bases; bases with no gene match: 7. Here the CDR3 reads CASSSYRGGTDTQYF. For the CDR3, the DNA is TGCGCCAGCAGCTCCTATAGGGGAGGGACAGATACGCAGTATTTT.

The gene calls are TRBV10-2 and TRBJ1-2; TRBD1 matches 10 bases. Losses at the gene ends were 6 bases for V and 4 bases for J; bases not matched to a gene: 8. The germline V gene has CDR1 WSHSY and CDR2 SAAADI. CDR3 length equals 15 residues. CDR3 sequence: CASRETGGEGYGYTF. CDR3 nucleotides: TGCGCCAGCAGGGAGACAGGGGGCGAGGGCTATGGCTACACCTTC.

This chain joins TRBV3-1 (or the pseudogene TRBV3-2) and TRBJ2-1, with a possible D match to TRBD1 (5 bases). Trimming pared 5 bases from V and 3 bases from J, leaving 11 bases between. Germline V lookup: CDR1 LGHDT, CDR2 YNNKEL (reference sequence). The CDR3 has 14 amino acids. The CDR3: CASSDRGNYNEQFF. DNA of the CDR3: TGTGCCAGCAGCGACAGAGGAAACTACAATGAGCAGTTCTTC.

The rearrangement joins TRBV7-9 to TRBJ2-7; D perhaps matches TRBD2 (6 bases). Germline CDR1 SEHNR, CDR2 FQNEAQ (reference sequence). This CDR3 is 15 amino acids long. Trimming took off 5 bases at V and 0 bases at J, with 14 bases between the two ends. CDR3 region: CASSPRDAYSYEQYF. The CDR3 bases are TGTGCCAGCAGCCCGCGGGACGCCTACTCCTACGAGCAGTACTTC.

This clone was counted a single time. The CDR3 region is CASTQSPGGGYNEQFF. DNA for the CDR3: TGTGCCAGCACCCAATCTCCAGGGGGAGGATACAATGAGCAGTTCTTC. The V gene is TRBV28, the J gene TRBJ2-1, with D possibly being TRBD1 (7 bases). Germline V CDR1 and CDR2: MDHEN, SYDVKM. The V end lost 7 bases, the J end lost 4 bases, and 20 bases lay between the germline ends. The CDR3 extends over 16 amino acids.

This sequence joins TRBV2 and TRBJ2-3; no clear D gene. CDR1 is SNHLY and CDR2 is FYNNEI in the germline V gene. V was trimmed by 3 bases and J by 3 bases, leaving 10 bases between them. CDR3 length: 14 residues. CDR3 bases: TGTGCCAGCAGTGAGCTTCGAGTGACAGATACGCAGTATTTT. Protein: CASSELRVTDTQYF.

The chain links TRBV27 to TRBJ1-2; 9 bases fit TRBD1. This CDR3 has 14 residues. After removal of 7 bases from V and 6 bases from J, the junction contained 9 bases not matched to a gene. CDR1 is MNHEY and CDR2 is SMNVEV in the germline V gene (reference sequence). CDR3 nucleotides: TGTGCCAGCACCGCCGGGACAGGGAGGAATGGCTACACCTTC. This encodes CASTAGTGRNGYTF.

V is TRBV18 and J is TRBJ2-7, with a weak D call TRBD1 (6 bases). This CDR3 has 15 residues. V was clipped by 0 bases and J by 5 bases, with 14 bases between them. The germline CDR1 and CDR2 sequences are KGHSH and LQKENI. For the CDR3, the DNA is TGTGCCAGCTCACCACCTTACTCAGGGGTCCACGAGCAGTACTTC. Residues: CASSPPYSGVHEQYF.

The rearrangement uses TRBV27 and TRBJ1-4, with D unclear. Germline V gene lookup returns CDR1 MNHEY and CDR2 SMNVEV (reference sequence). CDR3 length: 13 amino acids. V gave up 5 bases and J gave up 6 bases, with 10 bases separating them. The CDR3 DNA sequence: TGTGCCAGCAGTCCAAAACGAGATGAAAAACTGTTTTTT. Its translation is CASSPKRDEKLFF.